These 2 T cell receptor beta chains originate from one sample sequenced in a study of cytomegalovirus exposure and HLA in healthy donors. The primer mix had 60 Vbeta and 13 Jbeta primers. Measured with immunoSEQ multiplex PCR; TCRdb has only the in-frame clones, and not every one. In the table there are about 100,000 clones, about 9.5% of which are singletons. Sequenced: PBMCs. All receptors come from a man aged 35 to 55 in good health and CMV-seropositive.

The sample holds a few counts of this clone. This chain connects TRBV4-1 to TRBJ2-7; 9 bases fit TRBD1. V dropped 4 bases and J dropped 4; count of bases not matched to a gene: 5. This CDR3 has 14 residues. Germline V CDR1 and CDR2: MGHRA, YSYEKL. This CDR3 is CASSRRQGVYEQYF. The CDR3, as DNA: TGCGCCAGCAGCCGAAGACAGGGGGTGTACGAGCAGTACTTC.

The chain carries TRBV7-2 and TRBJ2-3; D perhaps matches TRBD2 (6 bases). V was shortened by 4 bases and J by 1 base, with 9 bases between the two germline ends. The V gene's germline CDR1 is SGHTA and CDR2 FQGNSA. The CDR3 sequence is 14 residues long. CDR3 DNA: TGTGCCAGCAGCTCGACTAGGGGCACAGATACGCAGTATTTT. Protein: CASSSTRGTDTQYF.